The 25 T cell receptor beta chains reported below all come from one sample, sequenced in a study of CD8+CD57+ T cells in acquired aplastic anemia. Genomic DNA was employed as the template in profiling TCR beta VDJ and CDR3. Via MiXCR, TCRdb re-called the reads, giving one row per CDR3 protein. The table records 260,000 or so distinct CDR3 sequences, 45% to 50% of them present only once. Selection for sequencing was limited to patients who had shown CD8+CD57+ cell expansion by flow cytometry. The source material was sorted CD4+, CD8+, or CD8+CD57+ T cells (not recorded which) from PBMCs. The receptors were gathered from a human donor with aplastic anemia.

With regard to this clonotype: Compared with germline, one end of the junction differs, possibly owing to a read error. The gene calls are TRBV5-1 and TRBJ2-6; D not certain. The V gene's germline CDR1 is SGHRS and CDR2 YFSETQ. This CDR3 spans 15 amino acids. The CDR3 is CASSVESGGANVLTF. CDR3 in DNA: TGTGCCAGCAGCGTAGAGTCCGGCGGGGCCAACGTCCTGACTTTC.

This chain links TRBV20-1 with TRBJ1-1; D is undetermined. Per the germline V gene, CDR1 is DFQATT and CDR2 is SNEGSKA (reference sequence). This CDR3 spans 13 amino acids. The V end was cut by 0 bases, the J end by 1 base, with 6 bases between. In DNA form, the CDR3 reads TGCAGTGCTAGAGATTTCGGGAACACTGAAGCTTTCTTT. Protein: CSARDFGNTEAFF.

V usage is TRBV24-1 and J usage is TRBJ1-2, with D unclear. The V gene's germline CDR1 is KGHDR and CDR2 SFDVKD. V lost 4 bases and J lost 3, with 8 bases in between. CDR3 length: 13 residues. CDR3 sequence (DNA): TGTGCCACCAGTGACTTCACCGACTATGGCTACACCTTC. It is translated as CATSDFTDYGYTF.

This sequence joins TRBV6-2 or TRBV6-3 and TRBJ1-1, with unresolved D. The CDR3 has 14 residues. V gave up 4 bases and J gave up 8 bases, with 17 bases separating them. CDR1 is MNHEY, CDR2 SVGEGT, per germline. The CDR3 DNA sequence: TGTGCCAGCAGTTTCGTGGGCGCCCGGCCAGAAGCTTTCTTT. Translated: CASSFVGARPEAFF.

V is TRBV5-4 and J is TRBJ1-2, with no clear D. Germline lookup yields CDR1 SGHNT and CDR2 YYREEE (reference sequence). V lost 1 base to trimming and J lost 3 bases, with 13 bases between them. This CDR3 contains 15 residues. The CDR3 reads CASSLRLGRDYGYTF. In DNA form, the CDR3 reads TGTGCCAGCAGCTTGAGGCTCGGGCGGGACTATGGCTACACCTTC.

This rearrangement joins TRBV2 to TRBJ2-7; 11 positions match TRBD1. V lost 6 bases and J lost 0; bases outside the gene matches: 13. From germline, CDR1 is SNHLY and CDR2 FYNNEI. CDR3 length: 18 amino acids. The CDR3 protein is CASSYPGQGELSSYEQYF. The CDR3 DNA is TGTGCCAGCAGCTACCCGGGACAGGGGGAACTATCCTCCTACGAGCAGTACTTC.

The V gene is TRBV9, the J gene TRBJ2-7; 8 positions agree with TRBD2. Germline CDR1 is SGDLS and CDR2 is YYNGEE. V lost 0 bases to trimming and J lost 5 bases; unmatched junction nucleotides: 1. This CDR3 comprises 13 residues. Written as DNA, the CDR3 is TGTGCCAGCAGCGTAGCGGGGGGGCACGAGCAGTACTTC. Protein sequence: CASSVAGGHEQYF.

The genes are TRBV7-2 and TRBJ2-7; 7 nucleotides line up with TRBD1. CDR1 is SGHTA, CDR2 FQGNSA, per germline. The CDR3 consists of 15 residues. V lost 5 bases, J lost 1 base, and 8 bases stayed unmatched. The CDR3, as DNA: TGTGCCAGCAGCACGACCGGGACAGATTCCTACGAGCAGTACTTC. Its protein is CASSTTGTDSYEQYF.

In this sample, this clonotype turned up many times. The J gene is TRBJ2-3, the V gene TRBV19; 12 positions agree with TRBD2. Germline V CDR1 and CDR2: LNHDA, SQIVND (reference sequence). This CDR3 has 15 residues. J gave up 4 bases and V 7 bases, and 6 bases lay outside the gene matches. CDR3 in DNA: TGTGCCAGTATCCCTAGCGGGGGGGGGTCAGATACGCAGTATTTT. This encodes CASIPSGGGSDTQYF.

This chain uses TRBV5-6 with TRBJ2-3; 8 bases match TRBD2. The CDR3 extends over 15 amino acids. The J segment lost 5 bases and the V segment lost 0 bases, leaving 5 bases of the junction unmatched. The germline gives CDR1 SGHDT, CDR2 YYEEEE. The chain's CDR3 is CASSLELAGIDTQYF. The CDR3 DNA reads as TGTGCCAGCAGCTTGGAGCTAGCGGGCATAGATACGCAGTATTTT. The full variable domain, in which reference TRBV5-6 and TRBJ2-3 provide the parts outside the CDR3, is DAGVTQSPTHLIKTRGQQVTLRCSPKSGHDTVSWYQQALGQGPQFIFQYYEEEERQRGNFPDRFSGHQFPNYSSELNVNALLLGDSALYLCASSLELAGIDTQYFGPGTRLTVL.

This CDR3 is CATSPEAGSTDTQYF. The CDR3 DNA sequence: TGTGCCACCAGCCCCGAGGCAGGTAGCACAGATACGCAGTATTTT. V usage is TRBV15 and J usage is TRBJ2-3; D remains unclear. Trimming pared 5 bases from V and 0 bases from J, leaving 12 bases between. Germline values: CDR1 LNHNV, CDR2 YYDKDF (reference sequence). The CDR3 covers 15 residues.

This clonotype was seen at least ten times. This chain joins TRBV10-3 and TRBJ2-3, with 12 nucleotides matching TRBD2. With 4 bases clipped from V and 5 bases from J, the junction kept 16 bases outside the gene matches. From germline, CDR1 is ENHRY and CDR2 SYGVKD. The CDR3 is 19 amino acids. CDR3 DNA: TGTGCCATCAGTGGTTTGCGCCTAGCGGGAGGGCCGGTCGGAGATACGCAGTATTTT. It yields the protein CAISGLRLAGGPVGDTQYF.

The J gene is TRBJ2-2, the V gene TRBV20-1; 11 bases agree with TRBD1. The germline gives CDR1 DFQATT, CDR2 SNEGSKA (reference sequence). This CDR3 spans 14 amino acids. V lost 3 bases, J lost 4 bases, and 1 base stayed unmatched. The CDR3 DNA follows: TGCAGTGCTAGGGACAGGGGGCTCACCGGGGAGCTGTTTTTT. As protein: CSARDRGLTGELFF.

The chain combines TRBV10-3 with TRBJ1-1; 10 positions match TRBD1. This CDR3 comprises 12 residues. V lost 4 bases, J lost 9 bases, and 2 bases stayed unmatched. From germline, CDR1 is ENHRY and CDR2 SYGVKD. The DNA of the CDR3 is TGTGCCATCAGTGTAGACAGGGGGCAAGCTTTCTTT. This sequence encodes CAISVDRGQAFF.

This clonotype came up a few times. This may be a read error: a much more frequent sequence differs by one nucleotide. The chain employs TRBV7-3 and TRBJ1-1, with TRBD1 as a possible D gene (5 bases). This CDR3 has 12 residues. The germline gives CDR1 SGHTA, CDR2 FQGTGA. The CDR3 loop is CAGSLGTTEAFF. DNA for the CDR3: TGTGCCGGCAGCCTCGGGACCACTGAAGCTTTCTTT.

Ten or more counts support this clonotype. This chain links TRBV7-9 with TRBJ1-2; unclear D gene. Per the germline V gene, CDR1 is SEHNR and CDR2 is FQNEAQ (reference sequence). V was shortened by 1 base and J by 8 bases, with 5 bases between the two germline ends. This CDR3 has 11 amino acids. As DNA, the CDR3 is TGTGCCAGCAGCTTAGATCGAGGCTACACCTTC. This sequence encodes CASSLDRGYTF.

This clonotype was seen a handful of times. The V and J genes are TRBV6-1 and TRBJ2-5, with 10 bases lining up with TRBD1. V trimming: 5 bases; J trimming: 5 bases; junction bases outside the gene matches: 11. The germline CDR1 and CDR2 sequences are MNHNS and SASEGT. The CDR3 length is 16 residues. CDR3 in amino acids: CASSYLRDRGRETQYF. The CDR3 DNA reads TGTGCCAGCAGTTATCTCCGGGACAGGGGTCGGGAGACCCAGTACTTC.

This chain links TRBV7-8 with TRBJ1-1, with a possible D match to TRBD1 (5 bases). The CDR3 sequence is 15 residues long. Germline V gene sequence: CDR1 SGHVS, CDR2 FQNEAQ. Trimming pared 2 bases from V and 1 base from J, leaving 11 bases between. The CDR3 coding sequence is TGTGCCAGCAGCTTACCAAGGGGCCGGAACACTGAAGCTTTCTTT. Translating it yields CASSLPRGRNTEAFF.

This chain connects TRBV4-2 to TRBJ1-1; TRBD1 aligns across 7 bases. V lost 1 base to trimming and J lost 4 bases; unmatched junction nucleotides: 6. This CDR3 region has 15 residues. Germline V gene data show CDR1 as LGHNA and CDR2 as YNFKEQ. The CDR3 spells CASSQVLTGPTEAFF. CDR3 nucleotide sequence: TGTGCCAGCAGCCAAGTTTTGACAGGGCCCACTGAAGCTTTCTTT.

The gene calls are TRBV29-1 and TRBJ1-2, with D uncertain. CDR1 is SQVTM and CDR2 is ANQGSEA in the germline V gene. Trimming shortened V by 6 bases and J by 6 bases, and 8 bases separated the two germline ends. The CDR3 runs 10 residues. The CDR3 nucleotides are TGCAGCGTCGACGGCGATGGCTACACCTTC. Protein sequence: CSVDGDGYTF.

This clonotype was counted ten times or more. V and J are TRBV9 and TRBJ2-3; TRBD2 is a possible D gene (5 bases). V lost 0 bases and J 0 bases, leaving 11 bases between the germline ends. This CDR3 has 16 amino acids. CDR1 and CDR2 from the germline V gene are SGDLS and YYNGEE. The CDR3 protein is CASSVGTGGSTDTQYF. The CDR3 DNA sequence: TGTGCCAGCAGCGTAGGGACCGGCGGGAGCACAGATACGCAGTATTTT. The whole variable domain, remainder taken from reference TRBV9 and TRBJ2-3, is DSGVTQTPKHLITATGQRVTLRCSPRSGDLSVYWYQQSLDQGLQFLIQYYNGEERAKGNILERFSAQQFPDLHSELNLSSLELGDSALYFCASSVGTGGSTDTQYFGPGTRLTVL.

There are a few counts of this clonotype. V and J are TRBV7-2 and TRBJ1-1; TRBD1 might be the D (5 bases). V was cut by 1 base and J by 3 bases, with 9 bases left in between. The CDR3 loop spans 14 amino acids. Germline V gene data show CDR1 as SGHTA and CDR2 as FQGNSA. The CDR3 sequence: CASSLGGGDTEAFF. For the CDR3, the DNA is TGTGCCAGCAGCTTAGGGGGGGGGGACACTGAAGCTTTCTTT.

V and J are TRBV29-1 and TRBJ2-3; 7 bases match TRBD2. The germline V gene encodes CDR1 SQVTM and CDR2 ANQGSEA. The CDR3 runs to 13 residues. In DNA form, the CDR3 reads TGCAGTGCTCACCGGACGACTAGCCCTCGGCAGTATTTT. This sequence encodes CSAHRTTSPRQYF.

The CDR3 loop reads CSARDGRERYEQYF. The CDR3 DNA follows: TGCAGTGCTAGAGATGGGCGGGAGAGGTACGAGCAGTACTTC. The gene calls are TRBV20-1 and TRBJ2-7; TRBD2 matches 7 bases. This CDR3 has 14 residues. Germline V gives CDR1 DFQATT, CDR2 SNEGSKA (reference sequence). Trimming took 0 bases from V and 4 from J; bases not matched to a gene: 6.

CDR3: CASSLRPNGVNEQFF. For the CDR3, the DNA is TGTGCCAGCAGCTTGCGACCCAACGGGGTCAATGAGCAGTTCTTC. The genes are TRBV7-2 and TRBJ2-1; possibly TRBD2 for D (5 bases). Trimming pared 3 bases from V and 6 bases from J, leaving 15 bases between. This CDR3 is 15 amino acids long. The germline CDR1 and CDR2 sequences are SGHTA and FQGNSA. The full variable domain, rest sourced from reference TRBV7-2 and TRBJ2-1, is GAGVSQSPSNKVTEKGKDVELRCDPISGHTALYWYRQSLGQGLEFLIYFQGNSAPDKSGLPSDRFSAERTGGSVSTLTIQRTQQEDSAVYLCASSLRPNGVNEQFFGPGTRLTVL.